The 31 T cell receptor beta chains presented below share a single source sample, sequenced in a study of T cell therapy after organ transplantation. Measured with immunoSEQ multiplex PCR; TCRdb has only the in-frame clones, and not every one. The data show roughly 20,000 clones, 84% seen once. Time point meaning: 20-29 weeks after completion of therapy. Their antigen targets remain unknown. This specimen consisted of CD8+ T cells from blood, obtained after autologous CMV-specific T cell therapy. These receptors came from a human patient who had received a solid organ transplant and had CMV disease. Some T cells may be provided by the graft donor.

The V and J genes are TRBV19 and TRBJ2-7, with 12 bases identical to TRBD1. The ends lost 2 bases at V and 6 bases at J; junction bases unmatched: 8. The germline V gene encodes CDR1 LNHDA and CDR2 SQIVND (reference sequence). The CDR3 length is 16 residues. The CDR3 sequence is CASSIMAGQGAPEQYF. The DNA of the CDR3 is TGTGCCAGTAGTATAATGGCGGGACAGGGGGCCCCCGAGCAGTACTTC.

This chain uses TRBV18 with TRBJ2-6; 8 bases fit TRBD1. There are 19 residues in the CDR3. The germline V gene has CDR1 KGHSH and CDR2 LQKENI. V lost 3 bases to trimming and J lost 7 bases; unmatched junction nucleotides: 17. For the CDR3, the DNA is TGTGCCAGCTCACCGCGGGACAGGACGATGTCGGTGGGTGCCAACGTCCTGACTTTC. Translating gives CASSPRDRTMSVGANVLTF.

CDR3 sequence (DNA): TGTGCCAGCAGTTTATCTCACAGGGGTTTCACTGAAGCTTTCTTT. Translation: CASSLSHRGFTEAFF. This sequence joins TRBV27 and TRBJ1-1, with 7 bases aligning to TRBD1. Germline values: CDR1 MNHEY, CDR2 SMNVEV (reference sequence). The J segment lost 4 bases and the V segment lost 0 bases, leaving 5 bases of the junction unmatched. This CDR3 has 15 amino acids.

The chain couples TRBV7-3 to TRBJ2-1; 7 bases line up with TRBD2. The CDR3 contains 14 residues. Trimming cost V 6 bases and J 10 bases; bases outside gene matches: 12. Germline V gene data show CDR1 as SGHTA and CDR2 as FQGTGA. The CDR3 protein is CASSPTQGGREQFF. The CDR3 DNA reads as TGTGCCAGCAGTCCCACCCAGGGAGGGAGGGAGCAGTTCTTC.

V usage is TRBV19 and J usage is TRBJ1-6; D remains unclear. The germline V gene encodes CDR1 LNHDA and CDR2 SQIVND (reference sequence). The CDR3 runs to 14 residues. Trimming took 3 bases from V and 7 from J, leaving 10 bases between them. CDR3 coding DNA: TGTGCCAGTAGTATCCACCCCGAGAATTCACCCCTCCACTTT. Encoded protein: CASSIHPENSPLHF.

The chain employs TRBV19 and TRBJ1-2; 8 bases fit TRBD1. The CDR3 length is 15 residues. V lost 1 base and J lost 4; bases outside the gene matches: 5. Germline CDR1 and CDR2: LNHDA and SQIVND (reference sequence). CDR3 amino acids: CASSIGTGTFYGYTF. CDR3 coding DNA: TGTGCCAGTAGTATAGGGACAGGGACCTTCTATGGCTACACCTTC.

The genes are TRBV27 and TRBJ2-7; a weak D match, TRBD2 (5 bases). With 2 bases removed from V and 5 bases from J, the gap between germline ends came to 10 bases. The germline gives CDR1 MNHEY, CDR2 SMNVEV (reference sequence). This CDR3 contains 13 residues. The CDR3 nucleotides are TGTGCCAGCAGTTTAACGGGGTTGAACGAGCAGTACTTC. Amino acid sequence: CASSLTGLNEQYF.

The V call is TRBV4-2, the J call TRBJ2-1, with TRBD2 matching over 10 bases. Trimming took 1 base from V and 5 from J; bases not matched to a gene: 5. Germline CDR1 is LGHNA and CDR2 is YNFKEQ. The CDR3 loop spans 16 amino acids. CDR3 in DNA: TGTGCCAGCAGCCAAGCTTGGACTAGCGGTGACAATGAGCAGTTCTTC. This sequence encodes CASSQAWTSGDNEQFF.

The CDR3 reads CASSKPGQCQYF. CDR3 DNA: TGTGCCAGCAGTAAGCCGGGACAGTGCCAGTACTTC. The V and J genes are TRBV6-5 and TRBJ2-5; TRBD1 matches at 7 bases. Germline CDR1 and CDR2: MNHEY and SVGAGI. The length of the CDR3 is 12 residues. V was pared by 5 bases and J by 10 bases, with 7 bases of the junction left unmatched.

The V call is TRBV27, the J call TRBJ2-5; D is perhaps TRBD1 or TRBD2 (5 bases each). The germline V and J ends were trimmed by 2 bases and 6 bases, with 13 bases remaining between them. Per the germline V gene, CDR1 is MNHEY and CDR2 is SMNVEV (reference sequence). This CDR3 is built from 14 residues. The CDR3 is CASSLEGIGQTQYF. The CDR3 nucleotides are TGTGCCAGCAGTTTAGAGGGGATCGGGCAGACCCAGTACTTC.

This clone showed up just a few times. This sequence joins TRBV28 and TRBJ1-1; possible D gene TRBD1, 6 bases. Between the trimmed V and J ends, which lost 2 bases and 4 bases, there was a span of 17 bases. In germline, CDR1 is MDHEN, CDR2 SYDVKM. This CDR3 region has 16 residues. CDR3 residues: CASSLDWGRIGTEAFF. The DNA of the CDR3 is TGTGCCAGCAGTTTAGATTGGGGGCGGATAGGCACTGAAGCTTTCTTT.

This sequence joins TRBV5-1 and TRBJ2-5; D gene unclear. Per germline, CDR1 SGHRS and CDR2 YFSETQ. This CDR3 has 14 amino acids. V lost 3 bases, J lost 1 base, and 10 bases lay in between. CDR3 coding DNA: TGCGCCAGCAGCTACGAAGGGTCCCAAGAGACCCAGTACTTC. It yields the protein CASSYEGSQETQYF.

The chain employs TRBV19 and TRBJ1-2; 7 positions agree with TRBD1. CDR1 is LNHDA and CDR2 is SQIVND in the germline V gene (reference sequence). CDR3 size: 14 residues. The ends lost 3 bases at V and 5 bases at J; junction bases unmatched: 6. Here the CDR3 reads CASSMGTVYYGYTF. The CDR3 DNA reads TGTGCCAGTAGTATGGGGACAGTTTATTATGGCTACACCTTC.

The V and J genes are TRBV27 and TRBJ1-1; 8 bases match TRBD1. V shed 7 bases and J 0 bases; nucleotides not matched to a gene: 7. CDR1 MNHEY and CDR2 SMNVEV come from the germline V gene (reference sequence). CDR3 size: 15 residues. CDR3 residues: CASNLFRGLNTEAFF. As DNA, the CDR3 is TGTGCCAGCAATCTCTTCAGGGGGCTGAACACTGAAGCTTTCTTT.

V is TRBV7-9 and J is TRBJ2-1; 10 bases match TRBD2. The length of the CDR3 is 16 residues. Germline V gene lookup returns CDR1 SEHNR and CDR2 FQNEAQ (reference sequence). With V trimmed by 4 bases and J by 8 bases, 11 bases remained unmatched. The CDR3 sequence is CASSSDEGLAKYEQFF. The CDR3 DNA reads as TGTGCCAGCAGCTCAGATGAGGGACTAGCGAAATATGAGCAGTTCTTC.

The rearrangement links TRBV7-3 to TRBJ2-7, with a weak D call TRBD2 (6 bases). The CDR3 spans 12 residues. The V gene lost 3 bases and the J gene lost 6 bases, with 9 bases spanning the gap. From germline, CDR1 is SGHTA and CDR2 FQGTGA. The DNA of the CDR3 is TGTGCCAGCAGCTTCCCCGGGGGCGAGCAGTACTTC. This encodes CASSFPGGEQYF.

The chain has TRBV27 and TRBJ2-2, with 15 bases identical to TRBD2. Germline CDR1 is MNHEY and CDR2 is SMNVEV (reference sequence). This CDR3 has 17 amino acids. The V segment lost 6 bases and the J segment 5 bases; nucleotides outside the gene matches: 7. The CDR3 sequence is CASSWTSGGAKTGELFF. The CDR3 nucleotides read TGTGCCAGCAGCTGGACTAGCGGGGGGGCTAAGACCGGGGAGCTGTTTTTT.

This clone is medium-sized in the sample. The chain is built from TRBV28 and TRBJ2-3; 9 bases are a match to TRBD2. CDR3 length: 20 amino acids. Germline CDR1 MDHEN, CDR2 SYDVKM. After removal of 6 bases from V and 5 bases from J, the junction contained 24 bases not matched to a gene. The CDR3 DNA is TGTGCCAGCAGCCCCTGGCAACTAGCGGGTACCCCCTTGCCCTTAGATACGCAGTATTTT. Translated: CASSPWQLAGTPLPLDTQYF.

The V and J genes are TRBV7-2 and TRBJ2-3; D is unresolved. The germline V gene encodes CDR1 SGHTA and CDR2 FQGNSA. The CDR3 has 15 residues. Deletions cut 1 base from V and 0 bases from J, with 8 bases between. The CDR3 is CASSLVSGSTDTQYF. The CDR3 DNA reads as TGTGCCAGCAGCTTAGTATCCGGGAGCACAGATACGCAGTATTTT. The full variable domain, completed using reference TRBV7-2 and TRBJ2-3, is GAGVSQSPSNKVTEKGKDVELRCDPISGHTALYWYRQSLGQGLEFLIYFQGNSAPDKSGLPSDRFSAERTGGSVSTLTIQRTQQEDSAVYLCASSLVSGSTDTQYFGPGTRLTVL.

V is TRBV27 and J is TRBJ2-1, with 7 nucleotides matching TRBD2. The germline gives CDR1 MNHEY, CDR2 SMNVEV (reference sequence). V dropped 8 bases and J dropped 3; count of bases not matched to a gene: 7. The CDR3 has 14 residues. The CDR3 loop is CASAGGSGYNEQFF. The DNA for the CDR3 is TGTGCCAGCGCCGGGGGGTCGGGCTACAATGAGCAGTTCTTC.

The chain links TRBV6-6 to TRBJ2-1; D remains ambiguous. Germline-derived CDR1 and CDR2 are MNHNY and SVGAGI (reference sequence). V lost 0 bases to trimming and J lost 5 bases, with 5 bases between them. The CDR3 contains 13 residues. The CDR3 DNA reads TGTGCCAGCAGTTACTCCCAAAACAATGAGCAGTTCTTC. It codes for CASSYSQNNEQFF.

This clone was found a few times. This chain joins TRBV6-5 and TRBJ1-4; a possible D gene is TRBD1 (5 bases). Trimming shortened V by 5 bases and J by 8 bases, and 18 bases separated the two germline ends. The germline CDR1 and CDR2 sequences are MNHEY and SVGAGI. This CDR3 is 15 amino acids long. CDR3 sequence (DNA): TGTGCCAGCAGTCCGAGGGACCAGATGGGAGAAAAACTGTTTTTT. Encoded protein: CASSPRDQMGEKLFF.

The V gene is TRBV21-1, the J gene TRBJ1-4; the table assigns TRBD1, which was not confirmed against the DNA. TRBV21-1 is shown as a pseudogene. The CDR3 totals 13 residues. The CDR3 is CASRTGRYEKLFF. CDR3 in DNA: TGTGCCAGCAGGACAGGGCGTTATGAAAAACTGTTTTTT.

This rearrangement joins TRBV4-3 to TRBJ2-1; tentatively, D is TRBD2 (6 bases). Trimming took 2 bases from V and 4 from J, leaving 21 bases between them. Per the germline V gene, CDR1 is LGHNA and CDR2 is YSLEER. This CDR3 region has 18 residues. The CDR3 nucleotides are TGCGCCAGCAGCCAACAACATCCTCCGTCCGGGGGTTACAATGAGCAGTTCTTC. Amino acids: CASSQQHPPSGGYNEQFF.

The chain links TRBV28 to TRBJ1-1; D is uncertain. Trimming shortened V by 3 bases and J by 7 bases, and 12 bases separated the two germline ends. CDR3 length: 13 amino acids. The germline V gene has CDR1 MDHEN and CDR2 SYDVKM. DNA for the CDR3: TGTGCCAGCAGTTTGGGCAGGCTGCTTGAAGCTTTCTTT. Translating it yields CASSLGRLLEAFF.

In this sample, this clone turned up once. The chain has TRBV9 and TRBJ2-6, with unresolved D. The CDR3 contains 14 residues. The germline CDR1 and CDR2 sequences are SGDLS and YYNGEE. V was pared by 10 bases and J by 1 base, with 12 bases between. Here the CDR3 reads CAQPRASGANVLTF. CDR3 DNA sequence: TGTGCCCAACCCCGGGCGTCTGGGGCCAACGTCCTGACTTTC.

CDR3: CASSPRRGYGNTEAFF. As DNA, the CDR3 is TGTGCCAGCTCACCACGCCGGGGCTATGGGAACACTGAAGCTTTCTTT. The V gene is TRBV18, the J gene TRBJ1-1; weak D call: TRBD1 (5 bases). CDR1 and CDR2 from the germline V gene are KGHSH and LQKENI. With 1 base removed from V and 1 base from J, the gap between germline ends came to 13 bases. The CDR3 runs to 16 residues.

DNA of the CDR3: TGTGCCAGCAGCAACAGGATAGGGGGACACCTGAACACCGGGGAGCTGTTTTTT. It translates to CASSNRIGGHLNTGELFF. The chain employs TRBV7-6 and TRBJ2-2; D perhaps matches TRBD1 (6 bases). The CDR3 length is 18 residues. V gave up 5 bases and J gave up 1 base, with 20 bases separating them. The germline V gene has CDR1 SGHVS and CDR2 FNYEAQ.

The V call is TRBV6-5, the J call TRBJ1-4, with D unresolved. The V and J ends lost 0 bases and 6 bases respectively, with 11 bases between them. The germline CDR1 and CDR2 sequences are MNHEY and SVGAGI. The CDR3 extends over 15 amino acids. Here the CDR3 reads CASSYSMGGHEKLFF. The CDR3 bases are TGTGCCAGCAGTTACTCGATGGGAGGGCATGAAAAACTGTTTTTT.

V usage is TRBV9 and J usage is TRBJ2-7; D is ambiguous. The CDR3 spans 14 residues. V lost 1 base and J lost 6, with 14 bases in between. Germline-derived CDR1 and CDR2 are SGDLS and YYNGEE. In nucleotides, the CDR3 is TGTGCCAGCAGCGTATACCCCCAGATGTCCGAGCAGTACTTC. It encodes CASSVYPQMSEQYF.

This clone was seen a single time. The chain employs TRBV7-9 and TRBJ2-1, with TRBD2 matching over 14 bases. After removal of 11 bases from V and 0 bases from J, the junction contained 12 bases not matched to a gene. This CDR3 has 18 amino acids. Germline V gene sequence: CDR1 SEHNR, CDR2 FQNEAQ (reference sequence). CDR3 coding DNA: TGTGCCGGCCGGGAGGGACTAGCGGGGGTATACTCCTACAATGAGCAGTTCTTC. Translating gives CAGREGLAGVYSYNEQFF.